This entry lists 32 T cell receptor beta chains sequenced from one sample in a study of control samples from healthy donors and cancer patients. TCRdb keeps only in-frame clones here, not all; method: immunoSEQ multiplex PCR. The table records 130,000 or so clones, roughly 84% of them present only once. Sequencing was carried out using blood. These receptors came from a man aged 35-49 years in good health.

The V call is TRBV9, the J call TRBJ1-2, with TRBD1 identical over 10 bases. CDR3 length equals 15 residues. Germline values: CDR1 SGDLS, CDR2 YYNGEE. V was clipped by 0 bases and J by 7 bases; unmatched bases: 6. The CDR3 loop is CASSVVGQGVGGYTF. Written as DNA, the CDR3 is TGTGCCAGCAGCGTAGTTGGACAGGGGGTCGGTGGCTACACCTTC. Full variable domain (outside the CDR3, taken from reference TRBV9 and TRBJ1-2): DSGVTQTPKHLITATGQRVTLRCSPRSGDLSVYWYQQSLDQGLQFLIQYYNGEERAKGNILERFSAQQFPDLHSELNLSSLELGDSALYFCASSVVGQGVGGYTFGSGTRLTVV.

The J gene is TRBJ2-5, the V gene TRBV9; 9 nucleotides match TRBD2. The CDR3 totals 15 residues. The junction had 9 bases not matched to a gene; V was cut back by 4 bases and J by 5 bases. Germline values: CDR1 SGDLS, CDR2 YYNGEE. The CDR3, as DNA: TGTGCCAGCAGCTTGCCGGGACTAGCTCGGGAGACCCAGTACTTC. Translating it yields CASSLPGLARETQYF.

This chain uses TRBV25-1 with TRBJ1-1; D not certain. V was cut by 1 base and J by 3 bases, with 12 bases left in between. Looked up from germline, CDR1 is MGHDK and CDR2 is SYGVNS. CDR3 size: 15 residues. CDR3 DNA sequence: TGTGCCAGCAGTGAATCCCGGGGTTCGTACACTGAAGCTTTCTTT. It translates to CASSESRGSYTEAFF.

This clone was seen a few times. The chain uses TRBV7-8 and TRBJ1-3; D not resolved. Germline V lookup: CDR1 SGHVS, CDR2 FQNEAQ. The CDR3 consists of 14 residues. Trimming left V 4 bases short and J 0 bases short, with 7 bases between. The CDR3 DNA sequence: TGTGCCAGCAGCTACACCAGCTCTGGAAACACCATATATTTT. Protein sequence: CASSYTSSGNTIYF.

The chain carries TRBV28 and TRBJ1-1; D gene uncertain. V dropped 6 bases and J dropped 0 bases, with 5 bases sitting between them. The germline V gene encodes CDR1 MDHEN and CDR2 SYDVKM. The CDR3 totals 12 residues. In nucleotides, the CDR3 is TGTGCCAGCAGACTGATGAACACTGAAGCTTTCTTT. Protein: CASRLMNTEAFF.

The genes are TRBV6-6 and TRBJ1-5; 8 bases fit TRBD1. Trimming at V came to 7 bases and at J to 11 bases, leaving 13 bases not matched to a gene. Germline-derived CDR1 and CDR2 are MNHNY and SVGAGI (reference sequence). This CDR3 is built from 14 residues. The CDR3 DNA follows: TGTGCCAGCACTCATACAGGGGGGAAGAAGGCCCAGCATTTT. Translated, it gives CASTHTGGKKAQHF.

The V and J genes are TRBV7-2 and TRBJ2-2, with D perhaps being TRBD1 or TRBD2 (7 bases each). The CDR3 spans 15 residues. Trimming removed 9 bases at V and 4 bases at J, with 18 bases between. CDR1 is SGHTA and CDR2 is FQGNSA in the germline V gene. The CDR3: CASNRQGGLTGELFF. The DNA of the CDR3 is TGTGCCAGTAACCGACAGGGAGGGCTCACCGGGGAGCTGTTTTTT.

This rearrangement joins TRBV12-5 to TRBJ1-2; weak D call: TRBD1 (5 bases). The CDR3 loop spans 13 amino acids. Trimming cost V 6 bases and J 8 bases, with 16 bases left between them. Germline-derived CDR1 and CDR2 are LGHNT and FRNRAP. The CDR3 here is CASGRSGTWGYTF. The DNA for the CDR3 is TGTGCTAGTGGAAGATCAGGGACTTGGGGCTACACCTTC.

The V and J genes are TRBV10-1 and TRBJ1-2; 8 bases agree with TRBD1. CDR3 size: 13 residues. V dropped 6 bases and J dropped 6; count of bases not matched to a gene: 6. CDR1 and CDR2 (germline): WNHNN, SYGVQD (reference sequence). The CDR3: CASRGQGADGYTF. CDR3 in DNA: TGCGCCAGCAGAGGCCAGGGGGCGGATGGCTACACCTTC.

The chain couples TRBV11-2 to TRBJ1-5; D is undetermined. The germline V gene has CDR1 SGHAT and CDR2 FQNNGV. The CDR3 loop spans 15 amino acids. V lost 0 bases, J lost 3 bases, and 9 bases lay in between. CDR3 bases: TGTGCCAGCAGCTTAGACGGGCAGAACAATCAGCCCCAGCATTTT. Protein product: CASSLDGQNNQPQHF.

The chain uses TRBV19 and TRBJ2-7, with D possibly called TRBD1 or TRBD2 (7 bases each). Trimming cost V 6 bases and J 4 bases, with 13 bases left between them. The CDR3 totals 13 residues. CDR1 and CDR2 (germline): LNHDA, SQIVND (reference sequence). In nucleotides, the CDR3 is TGTGCCAGTAGCTACCAGGGGGGGTACGAGCAGTACTTC. Translation gives CASSYQGGYEQYF. The full variable domain, its missing parts supplied by reference TRBV19 and TRBJ2-7, is DGGITQSPKYLFRKEGQNVTLSCEQNLNHDAMYWYRQDPGQGLRLIYYSQIVNDFQKGDIAEGYSVSREKKESFPLTVTSAQKNPTAFYLCASSYQGGYEQYFGPGTRLTVT.

The rearrangement links TRBV9 to TRBJ1-3; the D gene is possibly TRBD1 (5 bases). Germline V gene lookup returns CDR1 SGDLS and CDR2 YYNGEE. Between the trimmed V and J ends, which lost 0 bases and 2 bases, there was a span of 21 bases. The CDR3 is 19 amino acids. The CDR3 DNA is TGTGCCAGCAGCGTAGATTTGGCACTTGGGGGTTCCGCTGGAAACACCATATATTTT. Its protein is CASSVDLALGGSAGNTIYF.

The V gene is TRBV11-1, the J gene TRBJ2-5; 9 positions agree with TRBD2. V lost 3 bases, J lost 2 bases, and 4 bases stayed unmatched. The germline CDR1 and CDR2 sequences are SGHAT and FQDESV (reference sequence). The CDR3 covers 15 residues. The CDR3 sequence: CASSFPGLAQETQYF. The CDR3 nucleotides read TGTGCCAGCAGCTTTCCGGGACTAGCTCAAGAGACCCAGTACTTC.

The J gene is TRBJ2-5, the V gene TRBV27, with 7 bases identical to TRBD1. CDR1 and CDR2 from the germline V gene are MNHEY and SMNVEV (reference sequence). CDR3 length: 15 amino acids. Trimming removed 6 bases from V and 4 bases from J; junction bases left unmatched: 11. This CDR3 is CASSKTGSGRETQYF. DNA for the CDR3: TGTGCCAGCAGCAAGACAGGGTCCGGTCGAGAGACCCAGTACTTC.

This chain joins TRBV19 and TRBJ1-5, with 8 bases identical to TRBD1. The CDR3 spans 15 residues. The J segment lost 4 bases and the V segment lost 7 bases, leaving 9 bases of the junction unmatched. Germline loops: CDR1 LNHDA, CDR2 SQIVND (reference sequence). The CDR3 region is CASTQWTGSNQPQHF. In nucleotides, the CDR3 is TGTGCCAGTACCCAATGGACAGGGTCGAATCAGCCCCAGCATTTT.

The rearrangement uses TRBV5-5 and TRBJ2-5, with D perhaps matching TRBD2 (6 bases). CDR1 and CDR2 (germline): SGHKS, YYEKEE (reference sequence). Deletions cut 1 base from V and 5 bases from J, with 18 bases between. The CDR3 runs 16 residues. CDR3 loop: CASSLRVTSLQETQYF. CDR3 DNA sequence: TGTGCCAGCAGCTTGCGGGTCACTAGCTTACAGGAGACCCAGTACTTC.

The gene calls are TRBV15 and TRBJ1-2; D perhaps matches TRBD1 (5 bases). This CDR3 is built from 14 residues. The V and J ends lost 4 bases and 4 bases respectively, with 13 bases between them. Germline V gene lookup returns CDR1 LNHNV and CDR2 YYDKDF (reference sequence). CDR3 nucleotides: TGTGCCACCAGCACGGGACGGTGGACCTATGGCTACACCTTC. Translating it yields CATSTGRWTYGYTF.

The chain recombines TRBV2 with TRBJ1-1; 8 bases are a match to TRBD1. Germline V gene lookup returns CDR1 SNHLY and CDR2 FYNNEI. J gave up 8 bases and V 5 bases, and 13 bases lay outside the gene matches. The CDR3 extends over 15 amino acids. As DNA, the CDR3 is TGTGCCAGCAGTCCCCTCGCAGGGGGCAGCGTCGAAGCTTTCTTT. Its translation is CASSPLAGGSVEAFF.

This clone came up once. The CDR3 protein is CASSLEENYEQYF. The CDR3 DNA reads as TGTGCCAGCAGCTTAGAGGAGAACTACGAGCAGTACTTC. This chain uses TRBV7-7 with TRBJ2-7; D not resolved. The germline V and J ends were trimmed by 1 base and 3 bases, with 7 bases remaining between them. Germline values: CDR1 SSHAT, CDR2 FNYEAQ (reference sequence). The CDR3 covers 13 residues.

Here the CDR3 reads CASSQSQSGLGTQYF. CDR3 in DNA: TGCGCCAGCAGCCAATCCCAATCAGGGTTAGGGACCCAGTACTTC. This chain joins TRBV4-1 and TRBJ2-5; possible D gene TRBD1, 5 bases. The CDR3 consists of 15 residues. The V end lost 2 bases, the J end lost 7 bases, and 17 bases lay between the germline ends. The V gene's germline CDR1 is MGHRA and CDR2 YSYEKL.

This chain connects TRBV11-3 to TRBJ2-3, with 9 bases that match TRBD2. The CDR3 has 15 residues. The V gene end was trimmed by 1 base and the J gene end by 4 bases; junction bases not matched to a gene: 3. Germline CDR1 SGHNT, CDR2 YENEEA. The CDR3 loop reads CASSLARGGADTQYF. CDR3 DNA sequence: TGTGCCAGCAGCTTAGCGCGGGGGGGGGCAGATACGCAGTATTTT.

V and J are TRBV5-1 and TRBJ1-2; D gene ambiguous. Germline V CDR1 and CDR2: SGHRS, YFSETQ. Trimming left V 2 bases short and J 2 bases short, with 7 bases between. The CDR3 length is 13 residues. The CDR3 nucleotides read TGCGCCAGCAGCTTAACAGCGAACTATGGCTACACCTTC. This gives the protein CASSLTANYGYTF. Variable domain in full (rest from reference TRBV5-1 and TRBJ1-2): KAGVTQTPRYLIKTRGQQVTLSCSPISGHRSVSWYQQTPGQGLQFLFEYFSETQRNKGNFPGRFSGRQFSNSRSEMNVSTLELGDSALYLCASSLTANYGYTFGSGTRLTVV.

This clone came up a few times. The chain uses TRBV3-1 (or the pseudogene TRBV3-2) and TRBJ2-7; 7 nucleotides agree with TRBD1. The V segment lost 2 bases and the J segment 4 bases; nucleotides outside the gene matches: 8. Looked up from germline, CDR1 is LGHDT and CDR2 is YNNKEL (reference sequence). CDR3 length: 15 amino acids. The CDR3 region is CASSQNPGGRYEQYF. CDR3 nucleotide sequence: TGTGCCAGCAGCCAAAACCCAGGGGGTAGGTACGAGCAGTACTTC.

V usage is TRBV24-1 and J usage is TRBJ2-1; the match to TRBD2 covers 8 bases. V shed 3 bases and J 12 bases; nucleotides not matched to a gene: 12. Germline V CDR1 and CDR2: KGHDR, SFDVKD. The CDR3 loop spans 15 amino acids. The CDR3 DNA is TGTGCCACCAGTGATCCGGGTAGCGGGGTCCGGGGGCAGTTCTTC. Its translation is CATSDPGSGVRGQFF.

This chain links TRBV18 with TRBJ2-7; 10 bases match TRBD2. Germline values: CDR1 KGHSH, CDR2 LQKENI. Unmatched junction bases numbered 7, after V lost 2 bases and J lost 3 bases. The CDR3 has 16 residues. CDR3 sequence: CASSPSLAGADYEQYF. DNA for the CDR3: TGTGCCAGCTCACCATCTCTAGCGGGGGCCGACTACGAGCAGTACTTC.

CDR3 in DNA: TGTGCCAGCAGTGAAGAGGCATGGCGGACAGGGGGTACCTACAATGAGCAGTTCTTC. It encodes CASSEEAWRTGGTYNEQFF. The rearrangement uses TRBV6-1 and TRBJ2-1, with 10 bases identical to TRBD1. This CDR3 contains 19 residues. J was trimmed by 2 bases and V by 1 base; bases with no gene match: 11. Germline values: CDR1 MNHNS, CDR2 SASEGT.

This sequence joins TRBV11-3 and TRBJ1-1; weak D call: TRBD1 (6 bases). V was trimmed by 1 base and J by 2 bases, leaving 11 bases between them. Germline V gives CDR1 SGHNT, CDR2 YENEEA. This CDR3 has 15 residues. The CDR3: CASSLGGGQNTEAFF. The DNA for the CDR3 is TGTGCCAGCAGCTTAGGCGGGGGCCAAAACACTGAAGCTTTCTTT. Combining the CDR3 with reference TRBV11-3 and TRBJ1-1 gives the whole variable domain EAGVVQSPRYKIIEKKQPVAFWCNPISGHNTLYWYLQNLGQGPELLIRYENEEAVDDSQLPKDRFSAERLKGVDSTLKIQPAELGDSAVYLCASSLGGGQNTEAFFGQGTRLTVV.

V usage is TRBV6-6 and J usage is TRBJ2-7; 8 bases align to TRBD1. V lost 6 bases, J lost 2 bases, and 6 bases stayed unmatched. The CDR3 loop spans 14 amino acids. Germline lookup yields CDR1 MNHNY and CDR2 SVGAGI (reference sequence). CDR3 amino acids: CASSTGTGPYEQYF. CDR3 bases: TGTGCCAGCAGCACCGGGACAGGACCCTACGAGCAGTACTTC.

This clone was observed a handful of times. The chain recombines TRBV9 with TRBJ1-1; D ambiguous. Trimming pared 0 bases from V and 10 bases from J, leaving 22 bases between. Germline V gene lookup returns CDR1 SGDLS and CDR2 YYNGEE. The CDR3 consists of 16 residues. This CDR3 is CASSVALQLGAEGAFF. The CDR3 bases are TGTGCCAGCAGCGTAGCTCTACAGCTCGGCGCGGAGGGAGCTTTCTTT.

The rearrangement links TRBV7-2 to TRBJ1-6, with TRBD1 matching 9 bases. In germline, CDR1 is SGHTA, CDR2 FQGNSA. J was trimmed by 8 bases and V by 6 bases; bases with no gene match: 8. This CDR3 spans 15 amino acids. This CDR3 reads CASSLGDRVYSPLHF. The DNA of the CDR3 is TGTGCCAGCAGTCTCGGGGACAGGGTTTATTCACCCCTCCACTTT.

V gene TRBV7-3 combines with J gene TRBJ2-2; D is tentatively TRBD1 or TRBD2 (5 bases each). The CDR3 is 14 residues long. V shed 5 bases and J shed 5 bases, with 12 bases lying between them. Germline lookup yields CDR1 SGHTA and CDR2 FQGTGA. The chain's CDR3 is CASSPSGPTGELFF. The CDR3 coding sequence is TGTGCCAGCAGCCCCTCGGGACCAACCGGGGAGCTGTTTTTT.

The genes are TRBV7-2 and TRBJ2-5, with a weak D call TRBD2 (6 bases). The germline V gene has CDR1 SGHTA and CDR2 FQGNSA. Deletions cut 5 bases from V and 3 bases from J, with 19 bases between. This CDR3 spans 16 amino acids. In nucleotides, the CDR3 is TGTGCCAGCAGCACATGGGGGACTCGAGAAAAAGAGACCCAGTACTTC. Amino acid sequence: CASSTWGTREKETQYF. Complete variable domain (other parts from reference TRBV7-2 and TRBJ2-5): GAGVSQSPSNKVTEKGKDVELRCDPISGHTALYWYRQSLGQGLEFLIYFQGNSAPDKSGLPSDRFSAERTGGSVSTLTIQRTQQEDSAVYLCASSTWGTREKETQYFGPGTRLLVL.